One and the same sample provided the 20 T cell receptor beta chains below, sequenced in a study of T cell responses to AZD1222 COVID-19 vaccine. The protocol was immunoSEQ multiplex PCR, while the TCRdb copy is restricted to in-frame clones and leaves out a portion. The sample gives about 130,000 clones, roughly 88% of which show up once; under 6% is in the top ten. The sequencing here drew on peripheral blood, taken 28 days after the second AZD1222 dose. The receptors stem from an adult who received the AZD1222 COVID-19 vaccine.

The genes are TRBV5-1 and TRBJ1-6; D is unclear. The CDR3 runs 13 residues. Per the germline V gene, CDR1 is SGHRS and CDR2 is YFSETQ. V was cut by 4 bases and J by 7 bases, with 9 bases left in between. CDR3 DNA: TGCGCCAGCAGCCTAGACGGCAATTCACCCCTCCACTTT. This codes for CASSLDGNSPLHF.

The chain is built from TRBV18 and TRBJ2-4; TRBD1 agrees at 7 bases. V shed 3 bases and J 3 bases; nucleotides not matched to a gene: 11. The CDR3 length is 17 residues. In germline, CDR1 is KGHSH, CDR2 LQKENI. The CDR3 region has the DNA TGTGCCAGCTCACCTCGGACAGGTGGACGGGGCAAAAACATTCAGTACTTC. The encoded protein is CASSPRTGGRGKNIQYF.

The chain couples TRBV11-2 to TRBJ2-3, with D unclear. Trimming stripped 0 bases from V and 2 bases from J, with 15 bases between. This CDR3 region has 17 residues. Per the germline V gene, CDR1 is SGHAT and CDR2 is FQNNGV. The CDR3 reads CASSLDKRVPSTDTQYF. The CDR3 DNA reads as TGTGCCAGCAGCTTAGATAAAAGGGTCCCGTCCACAGATACGCAGTATTTT.

J is TRBJ1-5 and V is TRBV5-8; TRBD1 might be the D (5 bases). Trimming pared 3 bases from V and 1 base from J, leaving 5 bases between. Germline V gene data show CDR1 as SGHTS and CDR2 as YDEGEE. The CDR3 covers 13 residues. CDR3 region: CASSWDSNQPQHF. For the CDR3, the DNA is TGTGCCAGCAGCTGGGACAGCAATCAGCCCCAGCATTTT.

V usage is TRBV27 and J usage is TRBJ1-5, with a possible D match to TRBD1 (6 bases). The CDR3 sequence is 16 residues long. Looked up from germline, CDR1 is MNHEY and CDR2 is SMNVEV (reference sequence). Trimming cost V 0 bases and J 7 bases, with 16 bases left between them. The CDR3 DNA follows: TGTGCCAGCAGTTTATCTTTCGACGGGGGCGGCCAGCCCCAGCATTTT. Amino acid sequence: CASSLSFDGGGQPQHF.

J is TRBJ1-2 and V is TRBV5-6, with TRBD1 matching 9 bases. This CDR3 region has 15 residues. The J segment lost 4 bases and the V segment lost 4 bases, leaving 8 bases of the junction unmatched. The germline gives CDR1 SGHDT, CDR2 YYEEEE. The chain's CDR3 is CASSPTGQGFYGYTF. The CDR3 DNA is TGTGCCAGCAGCCCGACGGGACAGGGATTCTATGGCTACACCTTC.

The chain is built from TRBV4-1 and TRBJ1-1, with a tentative D call TRBD1 (6 bases). The length of the CDR3 is 16 residues. Germline V gives CDR1 MGHRA, CDR2 YSYEKL. Trimming took 3 bases from V and 3 from J, leaving 17 bases between them. The CDR3 protein is CASSHPRGGSDTEAFF. The CDR3 nucleotides read TGCGCCAGCAGCCATCCTCGAGGGGGGTCAGACACTGAAGCTTTCTTT.

CDR3 residues: CASRFSGNTIYF. The CDR3 coding sequence is TGTGCCAGCAGGTTCTCTGGAAACACCATATATTTT. The chain has TRBV2 and TRBJ1-3; no definite D call. CDR1 is SNHLY, CDR2 FYNNEI, per germline. V was cut by 6 bases and J by 0 bases, with 3 bases left in between. The CDR3 has 12 amino acids.

The CDR3 DNA sequence: TGTGCCAGCAGCCCGGGACAGGGGGCCCAAGAGACCCAGTACTTC. This encodes CASSPGQGAQETQYF. The rearrangement links TRBV7-9 to TRBJ2-5; TRBD1 matches at 12 bases. The CDR3 runs 15 residues. The germline gives CDR1 SEHNR, CDR2 FQNEAQ (reference sequence). The J segment lost 1 base and the V segment lost 5 bases, leaving 2 bases of the junction unmatched.

The J gene is TRBJ2-2, the V gene TRBV6-5, with D hard to call. The CDR3 has 16 amino acids. Germline lookup yields CDR1 MNHEY and CDR2 SVGAGI. The V and J ends lost 0 bases and 1 base respectively, with 9 bases between them. The CDR3 spells CASSYSGRLNTGELFF. The CDR3 nucleotides are TGTGCCAGCAGTTACTCGGGCAGGTTGAACACCGGGGAGCTGTTTTTT.

This clone was seen a handful of times. The rearrangement uses TRBV27 and TRBJ2-3; D is ambiguous. CDR1 and CDR2 from the germline V gene are MNHEY and SMNVEV (reference sequence). The CDR3 is 15 residues long. Trimming cost V 5 bases and J 4 bases, with 16 bases left between them. The DNA for the CDR3 is TGTGCCAGCAGTCCCCTCTGGAATGTGTCAGATACGCAGTATTTT. Translation gives CASSPLWNVSDTQYF.

The V gene is TRBV2, the J gene TRBJ2-2, with D perhaps TRBD2 (5 bases). This CDR3 has 16 amino acids. The V end lost 6 bases, the J end lost 3 bases, and 17 bases lay between the germline ends. In germline, CDR1 is SNHLY, CDR2 FYNNEI. The CDR3 sequence is CASSPRLSGDTGELFF. DNA of the CDR3: TGTGCCAGCAGCCCAAGACTCTCCGGGGACACCGGGGAGCTGTTTTTT.

This rearrangement joins TRBV11-3 to TRBJ1-1; the D gene is possibly TRBD1 (5 bases). V gave up 1 base and J gave up 5 bases, with 14 bases separating them. Germline-derived CDR1 and CDR2 are SGHNT and YENEEA. The CDR3 has 15 residues. In nucleotides, the CDR3 is TGTGCCAGCAGCTTAGGCAGGGTTGAAGTTACTGAAGCTTTCTTT. It is translated as CASSLGRVEVTEAFF. The full variable domain, in which reference TRBV11-3 and TRBJ1-1 provide the parts outside the CDR3, is EAGVVQSPRYKIIEKKQPVAFWCNPISGHNTLYWYLQNLGQGPELLIRYENEEAVDDSQLPKDRFSAERLKGVDSTLKIQPAELGDSAVYLCASSLGRVEVTEAFFGQGTRLTVV.

The chain couples TRBV4-1 to TRBJ1-6, with 7 bases that match TRBD1. The V and J ends lost 1 base and 7 bases, in that order; junction bases with no gene match: 4. This CDR3 has 15 amino acids. The germline V gene has CDR1 MGHRA and CDR2 YSYEKL. CDR3 sequence: CASSQAGTENSPLHF. The CDR3, as DNA: TGCGCCAGCAGCCAAGCCGGGACAGAGAATTCACCCCTCCACTTT.

The chain carries TRBV6-1 and TRBJ1-5; D is undetermined. Trimming took 3 bases from V and 0 from J, leaving 15 bases between them. The germline V gene encodes CDR1 MNHNS and CDR2 SASEGT. This CDR3 is built from 17 residues. The CDR3 DNA sequence: TGTGCCAGCAGTGATAATCGTAGAGCGTATAGCAATCAGCCCCAGCATTTT. Amino acid sequence: CASSDNRRAYSNQPQHF.

The chain carries TRBV19 and TRBJ2-1, with 9 bases aligning to TRBD1. The CDR3 covers 16 residues. V gave up 5 bases and J gave up 7 bases; unmatched junction bases: 12. CDR1 is LNHDA and CDR2 is SQIVND in the germline V gene (reference sequence). The CDR3 region has the DNA TGTGCCAGTAGTTCCCATCGGACAGGGGAGAGGAATGAGCAGTTCTTC. This encodes CASSSHRTGERNEQFF.

J is TRBJ1-3 and V is TRBV6-5; D call uncertain. Germline assignment: CDR1 MNHEY and CDR2 SVGAGI. Trimming stripped 0 bases from V and 0 bases from J, with 9 bases between. CDR3 length: 16 amino acids. The CDR3 coding sequence is TGTGCCAGCAGTTACTCCCCGACTGTCTCTGGAAACACCATATATTTT. Translated: CASSYSPTVSGNTIYF.

Written as DNA, the CDR3 is TGTGCCAGCAGCTTAGATATGGTGAGGTCTTCCTATGGCTACACCTTC. Its protein is CASSLDMVRSSYGYTF. The chain employs TRBV7-2 and TRBJ1-2, with D unclear. V was cut by 1 base and J by 4 bases, with 16 bases left in between. The CDR3 consists of 16 residues. Germline CDR1 SGHTA, CDR2 FQGNSA. The full variable domain, rest sourced from reference TRBV7-2 and TRBJ1-2, is GAGVSQSPSNKVTEKGKDVELRCDPISGHTALYWYRQSLGQGLEFLIYFQGNSAPDKSGLPSDRFSAERTGGSVSTLTIQRTQQEDSAVYLCASSLDMVRSSYGYTFGSGTRLTVV.

V usage is TRBV3-1 (or the pseudogene TRBV3-2) and J usage is TRBJ1-1, with D unresolved. The germline V gene encodes CDR1 LGHDT and CDR2 YNNKEL (reference sequence). Trimming cost V 3 bases and J 4 bases, with 9 bases left between them. The CDR3 sequence is 13 residues long. CDR3 sequence reads: CASSQGRGTEAFF. CDR3 in DNA: TGTGCCAGCAGCCAGGGGAGAGGCACTGAAGCTTTCTTT.

The chain employs TRBV5-4 and TRBJ2-3; 7 bases match TRBD2. CDR3 size: 14 residues. The ends lost 4 bases at V and 4 bases at J; junction bases unmatched: 6. Germline loops: CDR1 SGHNT, CDR2 YYREEE (reference sequence). The CDR3 nucleotides read TGTGCCAGCAGCCCGGACGGGGGGTCAGATACGCAGTATTTT. Encoded protein: CASSPDGGSDTQYF.